This TCR beta chain was captured in a study of Ad26.COV2.S vaccination and SARS-CoV-2 variants. The CDR3 extends over 18 amino acids. Germline trimming cut 8 bases from V and 0 bases from J; bases unmatched to any gene: 12. Germline CDR1 reads SGHRS; CDR2 reads YFSETQ. Treatment of the sample: around 19 received Ad26.COV2.S at low or high dose, single or two shots; several received placebo; per-sample allocation not given. The investigators took samples on day 63 after the first vaccine or placebo injection. The repertoire was sequenced with immunoSEQ multiplex PCR; TCRdb's copy has only in-frame clones and lacks some. The table includes about 320,000 clones, around four fifths detected once.

The source of this sequence is a person aged 18-60 years who received the Ad26.COV2.S COVID-19 vaccine or a placebo. The rearrangement links TRBV5-1 to TRBJ2-1, with 12 nucleotides matching TRBD2. The source material was peripheral blood, sampled in a trial of Ad26.COV2.S vaccine versus placebo. The CDR3: CASHKGGLAGSSYNEQFF. The CDR3 region has the DNA TGCGCCAGTCACAAAGGCGGACTAGCGGGGAGCTCCTACAATGAGCAGTTCTTC.